This T cell receptor beta chain was recorded in a study of blood T cells in healthy people across ages. This clonotype has a handful of counts. The CDR3 runs 15 residues. From germline, CDR1 is MNHNS and CDR2 SASEGT. Together with a sample-barcoded 5' primer, a J-beta primer mix was included in a second PCR lasting about 6 to 11 cycles. One entry per CDR3 protein, called by TCRdb with MiXCR from the 5' RACE reads. The sample holds 1.5 million to 2 million distinct CDR3 sequences; roughly 49% are singletons and the top ten take 2% to 2.5%. The receptor comes from a woman aged 40-49 years in good health. The rearrangement joins TRBV6-1 to TRBJ2-7, with a possible D match to TRBD2 (6 bases). Near its end, the DNA agrees better with TRBJ2-5, so the J call may be wrong. Sequencing used blood. The CDR3 nucleotides read TGTGCCAGCAGTGGAGACAGAAGAGGGAGGGAGACCCAGTACTTC. Translated, it gives CASSGDRRGRETQYF.